A single sample gave rise to the 7 T cell receptor beta chains below, sequenced in a study of T cell changes during pregnancy in multiple sclerosis. Clones were sequenced by immunoSEQ multiplex PCR, and TCRdb holds only the in-frame ones, with some missing. The sample records tens of thousands of clones, under 95% being singletons. This specimen consisted of CD8+ T cells from peripheral blood mononuclear cells, obtained in the third trimester of pregnancy. These receptors all stem from a female donor with multiple sclerosis, enrolled in a pregnancy study.

The chain has TRBV27 and TRBJ2-7, with 10 bases matching TRBD1. J lost 3 bases, V lost 3 bases, and 5 bases had no gene match. The CDR3 covers 15 residues. CDR1 MNHEY and CDR2 SMNVEV come from the germline V gene (reference sequence). CDR3 bases: TGTGCCAGCAGTTTTGTCGGGACAGGGGTCTACGAGCAGTACTTC. Translation: CASSFVGTGVYEQYF.

The chain carries TRBV5-1 and TRBJ2-2, with 7 bases that match TRBD1. The CDR3 sequence is 15 residues long. Germline V gives CDR1 SGHRS, CDR2 YFSETQ. The V and J ends lost 4 bases and 3 bases, in that order; junction bases with no gene match: 6. The CDR3, as DNA: TGCGCCAGCAGCCCACGACAGGGCCACACCGGGGAGCTGTTTTTT. This sequence encodes CASSPRQGHTGELFF.

The chain recombines TRBV11-2 with TRBJ2-3, with TRBD2 identical over 7 bases. V was pared by 3 bases and J by 3 bases, with 6 bases of the junction left unmatched. This CDR3 contains 15 residues. Per the germline V gene, CDR1 is SGHAT and CDR2 is FQNNGV. The CDR3 bases are TGTGCCAGCAGCTTTACCGTGGGGGGGACAGATACGCAGTATTTT. It specifies CASSFTVGGTDTQYF.

V and J are TRBV30 and TRBJ1-5, with 8 bases lining up with TRBD1. The germline gives CDR1 GTSNPN, CDR2 SVGIG (reference sequence). Trimming at V came to 1 base and at J to 5 bases, leaving 10 bases not matched to a gene. CDR3 length: 16 residues. The CDR3 DNA follows: TGTGCCTGGAGTGACGGGGAAACAGGGGGGTATCAGCCCCAGCATTTT. Encoded protein: CAWSDGETGGYQPQHF. Variable domain in full (rest from reference TRBV30 and TRBJ1-5): SQTIHQWPATLVQPVGSPLSLECTVEGTSNPNLYWYRQAAGRGLQLLFYSVGIGQISSEVPQNLSASRPQDRQFILSSKKLLLSDSGFYLCAWSDGETGGYQPQHFGDGTRLSIL.

The genes are TRBV4-3 and TRBJ1-4; 12 bases are a match to TRBD1. Looked up from germline, CDR1 is LGHNA and CDR2 is YSLEER. J gave up 8 bases and V 0 bases, and 10 bases lay outside the gene matches. This CDR3 is 18 amino acids long. The CDR3 DNA sequence: TGCGCCAGCAGCCAAGATCACTGGGACAGGGGGCTGGAAGAAAAACTGTTTTTT. This sequence encodes CASSQDHWDRGLEEKLFF.

The V and J genes are TRBV6-6 and TRBJ1-2; tentatively, D is TRBD1 (5 bases). This CDR3 is built from 13 residues. Germline V gene sequence: CDR1 MNHNY, CDR2 SVGAGI (reference sequence). The V gene lost 4 bases and the J gene lost 6 bases, with 12 bases spanning the gap. The DNA for the CDR3 is TGTGCCAGCAGTTCGGCACAGGTTGATGGCTACACCTTC. It yields the protein CASSSAQVDGYTF.

The V gene is TRBV10-2, the J gene TRBJ2-5; 7 bases map to TRBD2. Germline CDR1 reads WSHSY; CDR2 reads SAAADI. The CDR3 runs to 13 residues. V trimming: 7 bases; J trimming: 7 bases; junction bases outside the gene matches: 9. The CDR3: CASKKRDLGTQYF. The CDR3 bases are TGCGCCAGCAAGAAGCGGGATCTAGGGACCCAGTACTTC.